One and the same sample provided the 24 T cell receptor beta chains below, sequenced in a study of cytomegalovirus exposure and HLA in healthy donors (dated by TCRdb to between 2016 and 2019). Libraries were built with the immunoSEQ multiplex PCR assay. For the multiplex PCR, a mixture combining 60 forward primers for TCR Vbeta segments and 13 reverse primers for TCR Jbeta segments was used. TCRdb provides this immuneACCESS table in a form limited to in-frame rearrangements. Some clones are lacking; in checked studies, under half of them reflect an unresolved V gene, and why the rest are absent is not known. Here the sample has 120,000 to 150,000 clones; roughly 64% occur a single time. 3% of the sample lies in the top ten. The sample comprised PBMCs. These receptors were collected from a woman in her 30s in good health and CMV-seropositive.

Here the CDR3 reads CASSIGGVEGVYGYTF. The CDR3 coding sequence is TGTGCCAGTAGTATAGGTGGAGTCGAGGGGGTCTATGGCTACACCTTC. The V and J genes are TRBV19 and TRBJ1-2, with D possibly matching TRBD1 (6 bases). Germline V gene sequence: CDR1 LNHDA, CDR2 SQIVND (reference sequence). The germline V and J ends were trimmed by 1 base and 4 bases, with 16 bases remaining between them. The CDR3 has 16 amino acids.

The rearrangement uses TRBV28 and TRBJ2-7; no clear D. V shed 5 bases and J shed 5 bases, with 10 bases lying between them. The CDR3 covers 12 residues. Looked up from germline, CDR1 is MDHEN and CDR2 is SYDVKM. Here the CDR3 reads CASSAEPDEQYF. CDR3 in DNA: TGTGCCAGCAGTGCTGAACCGGACGAGCAGTACTTC. The full variable domain, its missing parts supplied by reference TRBV28 and TRBJ2-7, is DVKVTQSSRYLVKRTGEKVFLECVQDMDHENMFWYRQDPGLGLRLIYFSYDVKMKEKGDIPEGYSVSREKKERFSLILESASTNQTSMYLCASSAEPDEQYFGPGTRLTVT.

V gene TRBV5-1 combines with J gene TRBJ1-4, with TRBD1 as a possible D gene (5 bases). Trimming took 5 bases from V and 5 from J, leaving 10 bases between them. Per the germline V gene, CDR1 is SGHRS and CDR2 is YFSETQ. The CDR3 is 13 residues long. CDR3 in DNA: TGCGCCAGCAGTCAGGGTCTAAATGAAAAACTGTTTTTT. This codes for CASSQGLNEKLFF.

This clone appeared a few times. This rearrangement joins TRBV5-6 to TRBJ1-5; D is possibly TRBD1 (5 bases). V was shortened by 6 bases and J by 3 bases, with 16 bases between the two germline ends. Germline-derived CDR1 and CDR2 are SGHDT and YYEEEE. The length of the CDR3 is 15 residues. The CDR3 loop is CASTLGGTFNQPQHF. CDR3 nucleotide sequence: TGTGCCAGCACCCTTGGTGGGACTTTCAATCAGCCCCAGCATTTT.

This clone was seen a few times. V usage is TRBV5-1 and J usage is TRBJ2-1; perhaps TRBD1 as D (6 bases). Germline loops: CDR1 SGHRS, CDR2 YFSETQ. The CDR3 consists of 15 residues. Deletions cut 4 bases from V and 4 bases from J, with 15 bases between. CDR3 amino acids: CASSRTENFYNEQFF. For the CDR3, the DNA is TGCGCCAGCAGCCGGACAGAAAACTTTTACAATGAGCAGTTCTTC.

The gene calls are TRBV10-3 and TRBJ2-5; D is unresolved. Germline CDR1 ENHRY, CDR2 SYGVKD. V shed 8 bases and J shed 5 bases, with 15 bases lying between them. The CDR3 spans 13 residues. The CDR3 bases are TGTGCCATCGCGGCCAACCAGAAGGAGACCCAGTACTTC. Protein product: CAIAANQKETQYF.

Concerning this clone: Here the CDR3 omits its conserved ending phenylalanine or tryptophan, so a read error is the likely source. The gene calls are TRBV30 and TRBJ2-2; the D is unclear. The CDR3 runs 13 residues. Germline V lookup: CDR1 GTSNPN, CDR2 SVGIG (reference sequence). With 5 bases removed from V and 1 base from J, the gap between germline ends came to 8 bases. Here the CDR3 DNA reads TGTGCCTGGGCAGACAAGAACACCGGGGAGCTGTTTGTT. Residues: CAWADKNTGELFV.

This clone has just a few counts. The chain joins TRBV4-1 to TRBJ2-3, with D possibly matching TRBD2 (7 bases). Trimming took 0 bases from V and 2 from J, leaving 12 bases between them. The CDR3 sequence is 16 residues long. CDR1 and CDR2 (germline): MGHRA, YSYEKL. CDR3 coding DNA: TGCGCCAGCAGCCAAGATGGGAGGGGGTACACAGATACGCAGTATTTT. Encoded protein: CASSQDGRGYTDTQYF.

The chain uses TRBV7-8 and TRBJ2-7, with 9 bases lining up with TRBD1. V was pared by 5 bases and J by 3 bases, with 5 bases of the junction left unmatched. Germline-derived CDR1 and CDR2 are SGHVS and FQNEAQ. CDR3 length equals 14 residues. The CDR3 reads CASSPQGADYEQYF. CDR3 sequence (DNA): TGTGCCAGCAGCCCACAGGGGGCCGACTACGAGCAGTACTTC.

The chain joins TRBV5-1 to TRBJ2-7, with D perhaps TRBD2 (6 bases). With 2 bases removed from V and 0 bases from J, the gap between germline ends came to 12 bases. Germline V lookup: CDR1 SGHRS, CDR2 YFSETQ. The CDR3 totals 15 residues. In DNA form, the CDR3 reads TGCGCCAGCAGCTTTGGGGGGTCTAGCTCCTACGAGCAGTACTTC. Translating gives CASSFGGSSSYEQYF.

This chain links TRBV6-5 with TRBJ2-2; unclear D gene. The CDR3 consists of 14 residues. V gave up 1 base and J gave up 6 bases, with 9 bases separating them. Germline values: CDR1 MNHEY, CDR2 SVGAGI. This chain's CDR3 is CASSYYPVAGELFF. In DNA, the CDR3 is TGTGCCAGCAGTTACTACCCGGTGGCCGGGGAGCTGTTTTTT.

The chain carries TRBV7-3 and TRBJ2-2; D gene uncertain. Trimming removed 5 bases from V and 7 bases from J, with 11 bases in between. The CDR3 covers 13 residues. Germline lookup yields CDR1 SGHTA and CDR2 FQGTGA. The CDR3 DNA sequence: TGTGCCAGCAGCCCTAACTCCTACGGGGAGCTGTTTTTT. Translation: CASSPNSYGELFF.

A few counts support this clone. DNA of the CDR3: TGTGCCAGCAGCTCCCCGCGACAGCCCTACGAGCAGTACTTC. It specifies CASSSPRQPYEQYF. The chain has TRBV11-1 and TRBJ2-5; a possible D gene is TRBD1 (5 bases). The end of the DNA fits TRBJ2-7 better, so the J call may be wrong. Germline values: CDR1 SGHAT, CDR2 FQDESV (reference sequence). CDR3 size: 14 residues.

The chain combines TRBV5-8 with TRBJ2-1, with D perhaps matching TRBD2 (6 bases). The CDR3 sequence is 14 residues long. Germline V lookup: CDR1 SGHTS, CDR2 YDEGEE. V dropped 4 bases and J dropped 7 bases, with 15 bases sitting between them. CDR3 sequence (DNA): TGTGCCAGCAGCCCGGGGGTGTTGAGGAATGAGCAGTTCTTC. Translating gives CASSPGVLRNEQFF. Full variable domain (outside the CDR3, taken from reference TRBV5-8 and TRBJ2-1): EAGVTQSPTHLIKTRGQQATLRCSPISGHTSVYWYQQALGLGLQFLLWYDEGEERNRGNFPPRFSGRQFPNYSSELNVNALELEDSALYLCASSPGVLRNEQFFGPGTRLTVL.

The chain combines TRBV10-3 with TRBJ2-5, with D hard to call. The J call is doubtful: the DNA matches TRBJ2-7 better. The CDR3 totals 11 residues. Germline V gives CDR1 ENHRY, CDR2 SYGVKD. This chain's CDR3 is CAISGAYEQYF. The CDR3 DNA reads TGTGCCATCAGTGGCGCCTACGAGCAGTACTTC.

This chain connects TRBV7-2 to TRBJ2-5, with 7 bases that match TRBD1. The J segment lost 3 bases and the V segment lost 5 bases, leaving 3 bases of the junction unmatched. The CDR3 covers 13 residues. CDR1 is SGHTA and CDR2 is FQGNSA in the germline V gene. The CDR3 reads CASSGTGEETQYF. CDR3 sequence (DNA): TGTGCCAGCAGCGGCACAGGGGAAGAGACCCAGTACTTC.

The chain carries TRBV28 and TRBJ1-2, with 8 bases that match TRBD1. The junction had 6 bases not matched to a gene; V was cut back by 6 bases and J by 0 bases. The V gene's germline CDR1 is MDHEN and CDR2 SYDVKM. The CDR3 length is 15 residues. The CDR3 bases are TGTGCCAGCAGCCTCAGGGACAGGCCTAACTATGGCTACACCTTC. Translated, it gives CASSLRDRPNYGYTF.

The rearrangement links TRBV9 to TRBJ2-2, with 7 bases aligning to TRBD1. Germline V gives CDR1 SGDLS, CDR2 YYNGEE. V shed 0 bases, J shed 1 base, and the junction held 6 bases outside the gene matches. CDR3 size: 17 residues. CDR3 region: CASSVAKTGLNTGELFF. For the CDR3, the DNA is TGTGCCAGCAGCGTAGCTAAGACAGGGCTGAACACCGGGGAGCTGTTTTTT.

This chain joins TRBV5-4 and TRBJ2-3, with 8 bases lining up with TRBD2. CDR1 is SGHNT and CDR2 is YYREEE in the germline V gene (reference sequence). Trimming cost V 2 bases and J 8 bases; bases outside gene matches: 10. This CDR3 region has 15 residues. The CDR3 sequence is CASSFNSAGGGTQYF. The CDR3 bases are TGTGCCAGCAGCTTTAATTCGGCGGGGGGTGGTACGCAGTATTTT.

The chain employs TRBV5-8 and TRBJ2-3, with D tentatively TRBD1 (5 bases). This CDR3 has 13 residues. Trimming removed 1 base at V and 5 bases at J, with 8 bases between. The germline V gene encodes CDR1 SGHTS and CDR2 YDEGEE. The DNA for the CDR3 is TGTGCCAGCAGCTTGACAGGAATAGATACGCAGTATTTT. Protein product: CASSLTGIDTQYF.

The CDR3 loop reads CASSLAVGDSSTDTQYF. CDR3 bases: TGCGCCAGCAGCTTGGCCGTAGGGGACTCTAGCACAGATACGCAGTATTTT. This rearrangement joins TRBV5-1 to TRBJ2-3; tentatively, D is TRBD2 (6 bases). The germline V gene has CDR1 SGHRS and CDR2 YFSETQ. This CDR3 spans 17 amino acids. V gave up 0 bases and J gave up 0 bases, with 14 bases separating them.

The chain combines TRBV27 with TRBJ2-7; D call uncertain. The V end was cut by 4 bases, the J end by 2 bases, with 6 bases between. CDR1 and CDR2 from the germline V gene are MNHEY and SMNVEV (reference sequence). The CDR3 has 12 residues. DNA for the CDR3: TGTGCCAGCAGTTCGTCCCCCTACGAGCAGTACTTC. This translates into CASSSSPYEQYF.

This sequence joins TRBV6-5 and TRBJ1-1; 7 bases are shared with TRBD1. The V and J ends lost 5 bases and 5 bases, in that order; junction bases with no gene match: 8. The CDR3 runs to 14 residues. In germline, CDR1 is MNHEY, CDR2 SVGAGI. The CDR3 bases are TGTGCCAGCAGTGAATTTACAGGGGAAACTGAAGCTTTCTTT. It yields the protein CASSEFTGETEAFF.

The chain employs TRBV4-1 and TRBJ1-2; no reliable D call. V lost 0 bases and J 4 bases, leaving 12 bases between the germline ends. Germline V CDR1 and CDR2: MGHRA, YSYEKL. The CDR3 sequence is 15 residues long. The CDR3 here is CASSQDQDTVYGYTF. In DNA, the CDR3 is TGCGCCAGCAGCCAAGATCAAGACACCGTCTATGGCTACACCTTC.